This T cell receptor (beta chain) is drawn from a study of identical twins. General study findings and limits: Beta out-of-frame sequences showed weaker excess twin sharing. Out-of-frame alpha sequences shared by twins showed excess low generation probability. A lower insertion count was a feature of abundant cord blood beta clonotypes, with no such feature in memory repertoires.

MiXCR, applied by TCRdb to the 5' RACE reads, yields one record per CDR3 protein. The table lists 1,800,000 or so distinct CDR3 sequences, under 35% of them singletons. In the case of this clonotype: Its matching antigen is unknown.

The sequence was collected from a newborn girl in good health. The sample was cord blood.

The CDR3 nucleotides read TGTGCCAGCAGTCCGGGACATGGCAACACCGGGGAGCTGTTTTTT. Translated, it gives CASSPGHGNTGELFF. The rearrangement joins TRBV6-6 to TRBJ2-2, with D tentatively TRBD1 (6 bases). The CDR3 is 15 residues long. The germline V and J ends were trimmed by 5 bases and 2 bases, with 12 bases remaining between them. Per the germline V gene, CDR1 is MNHNY and CDR2 is SVGAGI (reference sequence).